The following is a TCR beta chain sequence with its context. The V gene's germline CDR1 is MNHNY and CDR2 SVGAGI (reference sequence). The length of the CDR3 is 14 residues. V lost 5 bases, J lost 5 bases, and 7 bases stayed unmatched. This specimen belongs to a study of blood T cell repertoires in COVID-19. Only in-frame clones appear in the TCRdb table, and some are missing; sequencing was by immunoSEQ multiplex PCR. The repertoire holds 150,000 to 200,000 clones, approximately 90% seen once, with more than 4.5% in the top ten. Material for sequencing was peripheral blood. J is TRBJ1-2 and V is TRBV6-6, with TRBD1 matching over 8 bases. The clonotype comes from a man younger than 40 with COVID-19, enrolled during active disease. Written as DNA, the CDR3 is TGTGCCAGCAGTCGCCGAGGACAGGGTTATGGCTACACCTTC. Residues: CASSRRGQGYGYTF.